These 19 T cell receptor beta chains were sequenced from one sample in a study of glioma-infiltrating T cells. The iRepertoire nested amplicon-rescue multiplex PCR amplified TCR alpha and beta CDR3s from RNA. TCRdb called the multiplex PCR reads again in MiXCR, with one record for every CDR3 protein. The table has a few hundred thousand distinct CDR3 sequences, about two fifths seen once. Sequencing was performed on glioma tissue, nonneoplastic brain tissue, or PBMCs (not recorded which). The receptors originated from a human donor with low-grade glioma or glioblastoma, undergoing nonglioma brain surgery, or in good health (not recorded which).

This clonotype occurred once. The genes are TRBV20-1 and TRBJ2-2; D possibly uses TRBD1 or TRBD2 (6 bases each). The CDR3 runs 17 residues. CDR1 DFQATT and CDR2 SNEGSKA come from the germline V gene (reference sequence). The ends were cut back, 2 bases at V and 0 bases at J, with 16 bases in the middle. The CDR3 protein is CSARYLLGGSNTGELFF. CDR3 sequence (DNA): TGCAGTGCTAGATACCTGTTAGGGGGGTCGAACACCGGGGAGCTGTTTTTT.

In the case of this clonotype: This could be a read error, since a much larger clone is one nucleotide away. The CDR3 DNA sequence: TGTGCCGGCAGTTACATGCATGACTCTGGAAACACCATATATTTT. Amino acid sequence: CAGSYMHDSGNTIYF. The chain is built from TRBV6-6 and TRBJ1-3; D uncertain. The CDR3 is made up of 15 amino acids. In germline, CDR1 is MNHNY, CDR2 SVGAGI (reference sequence).

Notes on this clonotype: This CDR3 is missing its conserved last phenylalanine or tryptophan, likely due to a read error. This chain uses TRBV15 with TRBJ2-7; TRBD2 is a possible D gene (5 bases). V was cut by 0 bases and J by 7 bases, with 10 bases left in between. The V gene's germline CDR1 is LNHNV and CDR2 YYDKDF (reference sequence). The CDR3 sequence is 13 residues long. In DNA, the CDR3 is TGTGCCACCAGCAGAGATCGGGGAAGGGAGCAGTACTAC. It codes for CATSRDRGREQYY.

V usage is TRBV7-6 and J usage is TRBJ2-2; 7 bases align to TRBD1. J was trimmed by 1 base and V by 5 bases; bases with no gene match: 7. Germline-derived CDR1 and CDR2 are SGHVS and FNYEAQ. The length of the CDR3 is 16 residues. The CDR3 coding sequence is TGTGCCAGCAGCCTCCGACAGGGTCGGAACACCGGGGAGCTGTTTTTT. Translated: CASSLRQGRNTGELFF.

This clonotype was detected a few times. The genes are TRBV7-2 and TRBJ1-3, with D tentatively TRBD1 (6 bases). Trimming stripped 2 bases from V and 4 bases from J, with 12 bases between. This CDR3 comprises 15 residues. CDR1 and CDR2 from the germline V gene are SGHTA and FQGNSA. This CDR3 reads CASSLLRGQGNTIYF. DNA of the CDR3: TGTGCCAGCAGCTTACTCCGGGGGCAAGGAAACACCATATATTTT.

This clonotype was observed a few times. The chain joins TRBV6-1 to TRBJ2-7, with D tentatively TRBD1 (5 bases). The germline gives CDR1 MNHNS, CDR2 SASEGT. Trimming removed 7 bases at V and 4 bases at J, with 20 bases between. The CDR3 spans 15 residues. The CDR3 loop reads CASTPSDSVSYEQYF. The CDR3 DNA reads as TGTGCCAGCACTCCGAGCGACAGTGTCTCTTACGAGCAGTACTTC.

This chain connects TRBV7-2 to TRBJ2-7; D possibly uses TRBD1 or TRBD2 (5 bases each). Germline CDR1 SGHTA, CDR2 FQGNSA. Trimming stripped 1 base from V and 4 bases from J, with 11 bases between. The CDR3 runs to 14 residues. The CDR3 protein is CASSLDGGGYEQYF. CDR3 nucleotide sequence: TGTGCCAGCAGCTTAGATGGGGGTGGGTACGAGCAGTACTTC.

The rearrangement links TRBV25-1 to TRBJ2-2; D remains unclear. V was cut by 3 bases and J by 1 base, with 3 bases left in between. From germline, CDR1 is MGHDK and CDR2 SYGVNS. The CDR3 runs 13 residues. CDR3 bases: TGTGCCAGCAGTGAGATGAACACCGGGGAGCTGTTTTTT. Protein: CASSEMNTGELFF. The variable domain in full, completed from reference TRBV25-1 and TRBJ2-2, reads EADIYQTPRYLVIGTGKKITLECSQTMGHDKMYWYQQDPGMELHLIHYSYGVNSTEKGDLSSESTVSRIRTEHFPLTLESARPSHTSQYLCASSEMNTGELFFGEGSRLTVL.

This clonotype was detected ten times or more. J is TRBJ1-1 and V is TRBV28; possibly TRBD1 for D (6 bases). The length of the CDR3 is 16 residues. Germline CDR1 MDHEN, CDR2 SYDVKM. Trimming stripped 1 base from V and 0 bases from J, with 12 bases between. The DNA of the CDR3 is TGTGCCAGCAGTTTATCGGGCAGGGGTATGAACACTGAAGCTTTCTTT. Translated: CASSLSGRGMNTEAFF.

The genes are TRBV27 and TRBJ2-1, with D possibly matching TRBD2 (5 bases). Germline V lookup: CDR1 MNHEY, CDR2 SMNVEV (reference sequence). Trimming pared 9 bases from V and 12 bases from J, leaving 18 bases between. This CDR3 has 12 residues. CDR3 DNA: TGTGCCAGAGGTTTCGGAGGCGGGCCGCAGTTCTTC. The encoded protein is CARGFGGGPQFF.

Notes on this clonotype: Sequence at one end of the junction differs from germline and may be a read error. The chain carries TRBV27 and TRBJ1-1; D remains unclear. This CDR3 comprises 13 residues. The germline V gene has CDR1 MNHEY and CDR2 SMNVEV (reference sequence). CDR3 sequence reads: CASSLEVSTEALF. CDR3 DNA: TGTGCCAGCAGTTTAGAGGTGAGCACTGAAGCTCTCTTT.

This clonotype was counted ten times or more. The rearrangement joins TRBV10-3 to TRBJ1-1; D may be TRBD1 (5 bases). The CDR3 extends over 12 amino acids. CDR1 is ENHRY and CDR2 is SYGVKD in the germline V gene. The germline V and J ends were trimmed by 9 bases and 6 bases, with 14 bases remaining between them. Here the CDR3 DNA reads TGTGCCATTCGGATGGAAGGGGCTGAAGCTTTCTTT. It is translated as CAIRMEGAEAFF.

There are a few counts of this clonotype. The CDR3: CAISPSGGTYEQYF. The CDR3 region has the DNA TGTGCCATCAGTCCATCCGGGGGTACCTACGAGCAGTACTTC. This sequence joins TRBV10-3 and TRBJ2-7; the D gene is possibly TRBD2 (6 bases). Germline V gene lookup returns CDR1 ENHRY and CDR2 SYGVKD. The germline V and J ends were trimmed by 5 bases and 2 bases, with 13 bases remaining between them. This CDR3 comprises 14 residues.

This clonotype has just a few counts. V gene TRBV4-2 combines with J gene TRBJ2-2; 9 nucleotides align to TRBD2. The ends lost 5 bases at V and 4 bases at J; junction bases unmatched: 5. Germline values: CDR1 LGHNA, CDR2 YNFKEQ. The CDR3 runs to 15 residues. The CDR3 region has the DNA TGTGCCAGCAGCGTCGGGACTAGCAGCACCGGGGAGCTGTTTTTT. It yields the protein CASSVGTSSTGELFF.

In regard to this clonotype: Likely a read error: the CDR3 ends without its conserved phenylalanine or tryptophan. The chain employs TRBV20-1 and TRBJ1-1; 8 positions match TRBD1. CDR3 length equals 14 residues. Germline CDR1 is DFQATT and CDR2 is SNEGSKA (reference sequence). Trimming cost V 3 bases and J 2 bases; bases outside gene matches: 5. The CDR3 region has the DNA TGCAGTGCTAGGACCGCAGGGGGCAACACTGAAGCTTTCTCT. The encoded protein is CSARTAGGNTEAFS.

This clonotype showed up just a few times. A read error may account for a junction end that differs from germline. The chain recombines TRBV7-2 with TRBJ1-2, with TRBD1 matching over 9 bases. Germline loops: CDR1 SGHTA, CDR2 FQGNSA. The CDR3 runs 13 residues. CDR3 residues: CASSLGLGTGLHF. The CDR3 nucleotides are TGTGCCAGCAGCTTAGGGTTGGGGACAGGGCTCCACTTC.

Ten or more counts support this clonotype. The J gene is TRBJ2-5, the V gene TRBV15, with D possibly being TRBD1 (6 bases). V shed 2 bases and J shed 3 bases, with 10 bases lying between them. The V gene's germline CDR1 is LNHNV and CDR2 YYDKDF (reference sequence). The CDR3 extends over 14 amino acids. As DNA, the CDR3 is TGTGCCACCAGCAGACTCCCAGGGGAAGAGACCCAGTACTTC. This codes for CATSRLPGEETQYF.

This clonotype was counted many times. The chain carries TRBV27 and TRBJ1-1; no reliable D call. The V end lost 3 bases, the J end lost 0 bases, and 8 bases lay between the germline ends. The CDR3 has 14 amino acids. Germline lookup yields CDR1 MNHEY and CDR2 SMNVEV (reference sequence). DNA of the CDR3: TGTGCCAGCAGTTTTCGCATCATGAACACTGAAGCTTTCTTT. Its translation is CASSFRIMNTEAFF.

Turning to this clonotype: At one end, the junction sequence differs from germline, possibly due to a read error. The V gene is TRBV7-2, the J gene TRBJ2-7; D uncertain. CDR1 and CDR2 (germline): SGHTA, FQGNSA. The CDR3 length is 12 residues. The CDR3 reads CARSFLAYEQYF. The CDR3, as DNA: TGTGCCAGGAGCTTCCTCGCCTACGAGCAGTACTTC.